This T cell receptor (beta chain) appears in the sequencing data of a study of T cell repertoires in cytomegalovirus infection. Study-wide results and caveats: Pooled public TCR beta family frequency picked out CMV carriers with the relevant HLA. Ex vivo responses were dominated by HLA-C-restricted CMV-specific TCR beta clonotypes.

TCRdb re-analysed the reads in MiXCR, keeping a single row per CDR3 protein. The data show 310,000 or so distinct CDR3 sequences, about 23% seen once. V was shortened by 5 bases and J by 2 bases, with 13 bases between the two germline ends. Germline V gene data show CDR1 as SGHVT and CDR2 as SQSDAQ. The CDR3 totals 15 residues. This clonotype was seen at least ten times. The target antigen is unknown. This chain connects TRBV7-4 to TRBJ2-4; D remains ambiguous. Source material: PBMCs. The receptor comes from a human donor in good health (CMV status not recorded). Some clones in this sample may be carry-over from other donors' samples. The CDR3 DNA reads TGTGCCAGCAGCCACCTCCTTGGGACCAAAAACATTCAGTACTTC. It specifies CASSHLLGTKNIQYF. The full variable domain, with the rest looked up from reference TRBV7-4 and TRBJ2-4, is GAGVSQSPRYKVAKRGRDVALRCDSISGHVTLYWYRQTLGQGSEVLTYSQSDAQRDKSGRPSGRFSAERPERSVSTLKIQRTEQGDSAVYLCASSHLLGTKNIQYFGAGTRLSVL.